These 25 T cell receptor beta chains were sequenced from one sample in a study of blood T cell repertoires in COVID-19. The data were produced by immunoSEQ multiplex PCR, yet TCRdb's version contains in-frame clones alone and is incomplete. This sample has approximately 350,000 clones, with around 86% found just once. The sequenced sample consisted of peripheral blood. The receptors come from a woman in her forties or fifties with COVID-19, enrolled during active disease.

This sequence joins TRBV5-1 and TRBJ2-1; 11 nucleotides align to TRBD2. In germline, CDR1 is SGHRS, CDR2 YFSETQ. V trimming: 2 bases; J trimming: 3 bases; junction bases outside the gene matches: 7. The CDR3 consists of 17 residues. The chain's CDR3 is CASSFTSGTSGYNEQFF. The CDR3 DNA sequence: TGCGCCAGCAGCTTTACGAGTGGGACTAGCGGCTACAATGAGCAGTTCTTC. Complete variable domain (other parts from reference TRBV5-1 and TRBJ2-1): KAGVTQTPRYLIKTRGQQVTLSCSPISGHRSVSWYQQTPGQGLQFLFEYFSETQRNKGNFPGRFSGRQFSNSRSEMNVSTLELGDSALYLCASSFTSGTSGYNEQFFGPGTRLTVL.

The chain recombines TRBV7-9 with TRBJ1-5; D uncertain. V was cut by 7 bases and J by 0 bases, with 13 bases left in between. This CDR3 comprises 15 residues. Germline CDR1 reads SEHNR; CDR2 reads FQNEAQ (reference sequence). The CDR3 spells CASTSGRYSNQPQHF. Written as DNA, the CDR3 is TGTGCCAGCACATCTGGGAGGTATAGCAATCAGCCCCAGCATTTT. Complete variable domain (other parts from reference TRBV7-9 and TRBJ1-5): DTGVSQNPRHKITKRGQNVTFRCDPISEHNRLYWYRQTLGQGPEFLTYFQNEAQLEKSRLLSDRFSAERPKGSFSTLEIQRTEQGDSAMYLCASTSGRYSNQPQHFGDGTRLSIL.

This clone was found once. This chain joins TRBV29-1 and TRBJ2-5; D is unresolved. The V end was cut by 2 bases, the J end by 1 base, with 11 bases between. This CDR3 region has 14 residues. Germline loops: CDR1 SQVTM, CDR2 ANQGSEA. The CDR3, as DNA: TGCAGCGTTGAATCCCCAAGCCTCCAAGAGACCCAGTACTTC. Translated: CSVESPSLQETQYF.

As DNA, the CDR3 is TGTGCCAGCAGTTTCAGCGGAGGTACAGATACGCAGTATTTT. This encodes CASSFSGGTDTQYF. The chain employs TRBV27 and TRBJ2-3; D may be TRBD2 (5 bases). Trimming shortened V by 3 bases and J by 3 bases, and 10 bases separated the two germline ends. CDR1 and CDR2 (germline): MNHEY, SMNVEV (reference sequence). CDR3 length equals 14 residues.

A few counts support this clone. V usage is TRBV6-1 and J usage is TRBJ2-2, with D tentatively TRBD2 (6 bases). Trimming took off 4 bases at V and 0 bases at J, with 15 bases between the two ends. Germline CDR1 and CDR2: MNHNS and SASEGT. The CDR3 runs 17 residues. This chain's CDR3 is CASSVILGLTNTGELFF. The CDR3, as DNA: TGTGCCAGCAGTGTCATCCTGGGACTTACGAACACCGGGGAGCTGTTTTTT.

The chain recombines TRBV6-1 with TRBJ1-1, with 7 bases matching TRBD1. This CDR3 spans 14 amino acids. Germline assignment: CDR1 MNHNS and CDR2 SASEGT. V dropped 0 bases and J dropped 6; count of bases not matched to a gene: 4. The CDR3 here is CASSEAWDRAEAFF. The CDR3 bases are TGTGCCAGCAGTGAAGCTTGGGACAGAGCTGAAGCTTTCTTT.

This clone was detected a few times. This chain links TRBV24-1 with TRBJ2-1; 8 bases match TRBD1. Trimming removed 4 bases from V and 11 bases from J; junction bases left unmatched: 6. Germline V gene sequence: CDR1 KGHDR, CDR2 SFDVKD. CDR3 length equals 13 residues. The CDR3 is CATSDPGTGKQFF. In DNA, the CDR3 is TGTGCCACCAGTGACCCCGGGACAGGAAAGCAGTTCTTC.

V usage is TRBV9 and J usage is TRBJ2-7, with 12 bases that match TRBD2. This CDR3 is built from 15 residues. Trimming took 4 bases from V and 6 from J; bases not matched to a gene: 8. Germline CDR1 reads SGDLS; CDR2 reads YYNGEE. The CDR3 coding sequence is TGTGCCAGCAGCACCCCGACTAGCGGGAGTTCCGAGCAGTACTTC. Amino acids: CASSTPTSGSSEQYF. The whole variable domain, remainder taken from reference TRBV9 and TRBJ2-7, is DSGVTQTPKHLITATGQRVTLRCSPRSGDLSVYWYQQSLDQGLQFLIQYYNGEERAKGNILERFSAQQFPDLHSELNLSSLELGDSALYFCASSTPTSGSSEQYFGPGTRLTVT.

The chain links TRBV27 to TRBJ2-1, with 9 bases that match TRBD1. The CDR3 totals 24 residues. Trimming at V came to 1 base and at J to 8 bases, leaving 33 bases not matched to a gene. Germline V gives CDR1 MNHEY, CDR2 SMNVEV (reference sequence). CDR3 bases: TGTGCCAGCAGTTTATACCCCCCCGTAAACCCCTCTCTACCCGGGACAGGGAGGGTCGATGAGCAGTTCTTC. This codes for CASSLYPPVNPSLPGTGRVDEQFF.

The chain joins TRBV2 to TRBJ1-1; D unresolved. V was pared by 1 base and J by 0 bases, with 12 bases between. Looked up from germline, CDR1 is SNHLY and CDR2 is FYNNEI. The CDR3 sequence is 16 residues long. The DNA for the CDR3 is TGTGCCAGCAGTGAAGATTACACAGTCATGAACACTGAAGCTTTCTTT. This codes for CASSEDYTVMNTEAFF.

About this clone itself: The same CDR3 arises from other DNA sequences in this sample as well. This chain joins TRBV5-1 and TRBJ1-1, with 7 bases aligning to TRBD1. Germline values: CDR1 SGHRS, CDR2 YFSETQ. This CDR3 region has 14 residues. The V segment lost 0 bases and the J segment 5 bases; nucleotides outside the gene matches: 4. CDR3 sequence: CASSLEQGRTEAFF. DNA for the CDR3: TGCGCCAGCAGCTTGGAACAGGGGAGAACTGAAGCTTTCTTT.

The chain couples TRBV5-1 to TRBJ2-7; possible D gene TRBD2, 6 bases. CDR3 length equals 14 residues. With 2 bases removed from V and 0 bases from J, the gap between germline ends came to 9 bases. Germline V gene sequence: CDR1 SGHRS, CDR2 YFSETQ. The CDR3 region has the DNA TGCGCCAGCAGCTTCACCGGGAGCTCCTACGAGCAGTACTTC. This encodes CASSFTGSSYEQYF.

V usage is TRBV27 and J usage is TRBJ2-3; a weak D match, TRBD2 (5 bases). V gave up 2 bases and J gave up 1 base, with 10 bases separating them. The CDR3 length is 15 residues. The V gene's germline CDR1 is MNHEY and CDR2 SMNVEV (reference sequence). DNA of the CDR3: TGTGCCAGCAGTTTACCTGGACTGGGCACAGATACGCAGTATTTT. It translates to CASSLPGLGTDTQYF.

This sequence joins TRBV28 and TRBJ1-5; 7 nucleotides match TRBD1. The germline CDR1 and CDR2 sequences are MDHEN and SYDVKM. The V segment lost 8 bases and the J segment 3 bases; nucleotides outside the gene matches: 10. This CDR3 comprises 15 residues. CDR3 protein: CASGTTGAFNQPQHF. CDR3 in DNA: TGTGCCAGCGGAACCACAGGGGCCTTCAATCAGCCCCAGCATTTT.

The chain couples TRBV18 to TRBJ2-7; TRBD2 agrees at 7 bases. The CDR3 length is 14 residues. The trim removed 3 bases at V and 3 bases at J, leaving 5 bases unmatched. The germline CDR1 and CDR2 sequences are KGHSH and LQKENI. Here the CDR3 DNA reads TGTGCCAGCTCACCGCTAGCGGAGTACTACGAGCAGTACTTC. Residues: CASSPLAEYYEQYF.

The V call is TRBV3-1 (or the pseudogene TRBV3-2), the J call TRBJ2-7; 9 bases fit TRBD1. The CDR3 has 20 amino acids. Germline loops: CDR1 LGHDT, CDR2 YNNKEL (reference sequence). The ends lost 4 bases at V and 2 bases at J; junction bases unmatched: 21. This chain's CDR3 is CASSRRWGKKRDRAPYEQYF. CDR3 nucleotides: TGTGCCAGCAGCCGCCGATGGGGGAAGAAACGGGACAGGGCGCCCTACGAGCAGTACTTC.

The gene calls are TRBV7-2 and TRBJ1-3; D remains ambiguous. The CDR3 has 15 residues. The germline V gene encodes CDR1 SGHTA and CDR2 FQGNSA. The V end was cut by 5 bases, the J end by 0 bases, with 11 bases between. CDR3 DNA sequence: TGTGCCAGCAGCCCCGGGAGTTTCTCTGGAAACACCATATATTTT. Translation gives CASSPGSFSGNTIYF.

The CDR3 bases are TGTGCCAGCAGCCAAGGGGCCTGGGAGGTCGACGAGCAGTACTTC. This encodes CASSQGAWEVDEQYF. This rearrangement joins TRBV3-1 (or the pseudogene TRBV3-2) to TRBJ2-7; D is possibly TRBD2 (6 bases). V lost 1 base and J 5 bases, leaving 15 bases between the germline ends. CDR1 LGHDT and CDR2 YNNKEL come from the germline V gene (reference sequence). The length of the CDR3 is 15 residues.

This chain uses TRBV3-1 (or the pseudogene TRBV3-2) with TRBJ2-1; 7 nucleotides line up with TRBD2. V was pared by 5 bases and J by 2 bases, with 12 bases of the junction left unmatched. Germline-derived CDR1 and CDR2 are LGHDT and YNNKEL (reference sequence). This CDR3 has 17 residues. CDR3: CASSSHWGGSPYNEQFF. The CDR3 region has the DNA TGTGCCAGCAGCTCCCATTGGGGCGGGAGTCCCTACAATGAGCAGTTCTTC.

This clone was seen a handful of times. The J gene is TRBJ2-1, the V gene TRBV15, with TRBD2 as a possible D gene (5 bases). The V gene lost 0 bases and the J gene lost 15 bases, with 12 bases spanning the gap. The CDR3 consists of 12 residues. Germline V lookup: CDR1 LNHNV, CDR2 YYDKDF (reference sequence). The CDR3 DNA reads TGTGCCACCAGCAGAGATTTGAGGGATAGGTTCTTC. Protein product: CATSRDLRDRFF.

The rearrangement joins TRBV7-2 to TRBJ2-1, with 11 bases lining up with TRBD2. CDR3 size: 15 residues. The V gene end was trimmed by 5 bases and the J gene end by 9 bases; junction bases not matched to a gene: 9. Germline V lookup: CDR1 SGHTA, CDR2 FQGNSA. The CDR3 bases are TGTGCCAGCAGCCCCGTCGATAGCGGGAGGGCTGAGCAGTTCTTC. Its translation: CASSPVDSGRAEQFF.

CDR3 region: CASSQAGRGIEKLFF. The DNA of the CDR3 is TGTGCCAGCAGCCAAGCTGGCAGGGGGATTGAAAAACTGTTTTTT. The genes are TRBV14 and TRBJ1-4, with 7 nucleotides matching TRBD1. Trimming cost V 1 base and J 7 bases; bases outside gene matches: 6. CDR1 and CDR2 from the germline V gene are SGHDN and FVKESK. The CDR3 is 15 amino acids.

V gene TRBV27 combines with J gene TRBJ2-7, with 7 bases fitting TRBD1. The CDR3 loop spans 13 amino acids. V lost 2 bases and J lost 7; bases outside the gene matches: 5. From germline, CDR1 is MNHEY and CDR2 SMNVEV (reference sequence). CDR3 residues: CASSLEGAQEQYF. The CDR3 coding sequence is TGTGCCAGCAGTTTAGAGGGGGCGCAAGAGCAGTACTTC.

The chain links TRBV6-2 or TRBV6-3 to TRBJ2-3, with a possible D match to TRBD1 (5 bases). From germline, CDR1 is MNHEY and CDR2 SVGEGT. The CDR3 runs to 15 residues. V lost 5 bases and J 2 bases, leaving 14 bases between the germline ends. This CDR3 reads CASSQKSGYTDTQYF. The CDR3 DNA follows: TGTGCCAGCAGTCAAAAGTCAGGGTACACAGATACGCAGTATTTT.

The rearrangement uses TRBV19 and TRBJ1-5; D possibly corresponds to TRBD1 (5 bases). V lost 3 bases, J lost 4 bases, and 10 bases lay in between. This CDR3 spans 14 amino acids. The germline V gene encodes CDR1 LNHDA and CDR2 SQIVND (reference sequence). CDR3 region: CASSIRTLNQPQHF. CDR3 nucleotides: TGTGCCAGTAGTATCCGGACACTTAATCAGCCCCAGCATTTT.